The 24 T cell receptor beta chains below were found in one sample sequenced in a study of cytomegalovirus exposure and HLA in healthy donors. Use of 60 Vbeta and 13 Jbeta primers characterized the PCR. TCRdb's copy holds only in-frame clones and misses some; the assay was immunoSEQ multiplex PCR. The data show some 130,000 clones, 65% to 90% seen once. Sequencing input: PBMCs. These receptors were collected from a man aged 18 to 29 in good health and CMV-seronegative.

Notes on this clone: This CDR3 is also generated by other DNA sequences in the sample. CDR3 sequence reads: CAWSRDSYEQYF. The CDR3 DNA reads TGTGCCTGGAGCCGGGACAGCTACGAGCAGTACTTC. This chain joins TRBV30 and TRBJ2-7; 7 nucleotides align to TRBD1. V trimming: 3 bases; J trimming: 3 bases; junction bases outside the gene matches: 2. The CDR3 extends over 12 amino acids. Germline V gene sequence: CDR1 GTSNPN, CDR2 SVGIG (reference sequence).

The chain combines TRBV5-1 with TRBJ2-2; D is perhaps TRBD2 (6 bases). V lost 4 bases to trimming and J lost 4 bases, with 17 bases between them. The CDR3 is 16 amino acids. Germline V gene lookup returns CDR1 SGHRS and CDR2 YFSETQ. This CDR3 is CASSPSRGASTGELFF. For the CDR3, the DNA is TGCGCCAGCAGCCCCTCGCGGGGCGCGAGCACCGGGGAGCTGTTTTTT.

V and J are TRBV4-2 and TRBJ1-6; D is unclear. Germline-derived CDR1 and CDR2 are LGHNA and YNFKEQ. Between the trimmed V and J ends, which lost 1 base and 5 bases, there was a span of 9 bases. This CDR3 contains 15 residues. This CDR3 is CASSQAGGDNSPLHF. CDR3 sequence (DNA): TGTGCCAGCAGCCAAGCCGGCGGGGATAATTCACCCCTCCACTTT.

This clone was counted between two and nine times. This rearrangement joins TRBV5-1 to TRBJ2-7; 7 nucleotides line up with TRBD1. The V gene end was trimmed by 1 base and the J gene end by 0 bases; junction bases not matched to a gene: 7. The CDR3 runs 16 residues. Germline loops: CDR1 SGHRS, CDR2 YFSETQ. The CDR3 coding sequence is TGCGCCAGCAGCTTGCTGGGGACAGCAATCTCCTACGAGCAGTACTTC. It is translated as CASSLLGTAISYEQYF. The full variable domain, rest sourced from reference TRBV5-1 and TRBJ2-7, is KAGVTQTPRYLIKTRGQQVTLSCSPISGHRSVSWYQQTPGQGLQFLFEYFSETQRNKGNFPGRFSGRQFSNSRSEMNVSTLELGDSALYLCASSLLGTAISYEQYFGPGTRLTVT.

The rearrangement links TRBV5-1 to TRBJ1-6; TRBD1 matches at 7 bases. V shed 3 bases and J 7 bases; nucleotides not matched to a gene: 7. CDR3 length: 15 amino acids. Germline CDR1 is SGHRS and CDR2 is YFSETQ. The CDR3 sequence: CASSWQGTANSPLHF. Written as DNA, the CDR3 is TGCGCCAGCAGCTGGCAGGGGACAGCGAATTCACCCCTCCACTTT.

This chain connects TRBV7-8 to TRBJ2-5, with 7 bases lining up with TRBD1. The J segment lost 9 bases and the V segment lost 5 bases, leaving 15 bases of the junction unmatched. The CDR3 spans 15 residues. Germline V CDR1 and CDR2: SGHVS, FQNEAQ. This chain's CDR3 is CASSPIGQPQGAQYF. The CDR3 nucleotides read TGTGCCAGCAGCCCCATTGGACAGCCCCAGGGGGCCCAGTACTTC.

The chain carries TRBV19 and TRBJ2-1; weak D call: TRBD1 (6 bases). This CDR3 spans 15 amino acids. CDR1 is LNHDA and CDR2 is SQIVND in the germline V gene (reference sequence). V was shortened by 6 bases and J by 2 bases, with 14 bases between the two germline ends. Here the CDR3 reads CASRGTTGTYNEQFF. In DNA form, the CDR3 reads TGTGCCAGTAGGGGTACGACAGGCACCTACAATGAGCAGTTCTTC. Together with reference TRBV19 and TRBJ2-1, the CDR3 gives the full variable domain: DGGITQSPKYLFRKEGQNVTLSCEQNLNHDAMYWYRQDPGQGLRLIYYSQIVNDFQKGDIAEGYSVSREKKESFPLTVTSAQKNPTAFYLCASRGTTGTYNEQFFGPGTRLTVL.

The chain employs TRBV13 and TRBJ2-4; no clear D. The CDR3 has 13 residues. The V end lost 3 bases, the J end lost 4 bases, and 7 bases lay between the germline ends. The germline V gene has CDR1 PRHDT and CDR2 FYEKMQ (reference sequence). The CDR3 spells CASSLGSKNIQYF. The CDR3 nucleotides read TGTGCCAGCAGCTTGGGCAGTAAAAACATTCAGTACTTC.

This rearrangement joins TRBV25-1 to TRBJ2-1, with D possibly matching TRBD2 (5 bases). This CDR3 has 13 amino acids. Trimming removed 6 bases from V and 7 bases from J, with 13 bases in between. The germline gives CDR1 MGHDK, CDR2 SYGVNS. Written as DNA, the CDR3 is TGTGCCAGCAGCACTTCGCCGGGAAATGAGCAGTTCTTC. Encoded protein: CASSTSPGNEQFF.

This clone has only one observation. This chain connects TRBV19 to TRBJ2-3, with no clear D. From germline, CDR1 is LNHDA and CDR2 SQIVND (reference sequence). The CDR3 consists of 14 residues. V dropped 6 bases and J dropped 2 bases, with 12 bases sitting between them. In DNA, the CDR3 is TGTGCCAGTAGGTCTAGGCTCCCCACAGATACGCAGTATTTT. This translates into CASRSRLPTDTQYF.

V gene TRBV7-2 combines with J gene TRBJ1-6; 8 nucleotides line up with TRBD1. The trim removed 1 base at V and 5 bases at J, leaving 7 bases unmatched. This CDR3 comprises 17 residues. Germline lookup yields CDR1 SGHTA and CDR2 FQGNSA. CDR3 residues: CASSLVGTGLNNSPLHF. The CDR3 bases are TGTGCCAGCAGCTTAGTAGGGACAGGCCTAAATAATTCACCCCTCCACTTT.

The DNA for the CDR3 is TGTGCCAGCAGCCGGTCGCCTAGCGGATACGAGCAGTACTTC. Residues: CASSRSPSGYEQYF. The chain employs TRBV7-2 and TRBJ2-7; 7 positions match TRBD2. The V and J ends lost 5 bases and 4 bases, in that order; junction bases with no gene match: 8. This CDR3 contains 14 residues. In germline, CDR1 is SGHTA, CDR2 FQGNSA. The whole variable domain, remainder taken from reference TRBV7-2 and TRBJ2-7, is GAGVSQSPSNKVTEKGKDVELRCDPISGHTALYWYRQSLGQGLEFLIYFQGNSAPDKSGLPSDRFSAERTGGSVSTLTIQRTQQEDSAVYLCASSRSPSGYEQYFGPGTRLTVT.

CDR3 sequence reads: CSVEKQSKVLYTF. CDR3 nucleotides: TGCAGCGTTGAAAAACAGTCAAAGGTCCTCTACACCTTC. The rearrangement uses TRBV29-1 and TRBJ1-2; D is unclear. Trimming stripped 2 bases from V and 10 bases from J, with 17 bases between. CDR1 is SQVTM and CDR2 is ANQGSEA in the germline V gene. The CDR3 runs to 13 residues.

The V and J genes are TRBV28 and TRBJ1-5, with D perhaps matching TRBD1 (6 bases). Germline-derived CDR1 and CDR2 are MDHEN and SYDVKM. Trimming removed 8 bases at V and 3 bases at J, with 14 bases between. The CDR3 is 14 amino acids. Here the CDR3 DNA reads TGTGCCAGCGTTGGGGCAGGGGACAATCAGCCCCAGCATTTT. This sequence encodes CASVGAGDNQPQHF.

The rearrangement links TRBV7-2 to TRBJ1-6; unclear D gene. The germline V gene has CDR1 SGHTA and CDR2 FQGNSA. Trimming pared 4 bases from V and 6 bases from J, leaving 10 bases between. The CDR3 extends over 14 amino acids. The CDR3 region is CASSSEYSNSPLHF. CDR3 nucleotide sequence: TGTGCCAGCAGCTCGGAATACAGTAATTCACCCCTCCACTTT.

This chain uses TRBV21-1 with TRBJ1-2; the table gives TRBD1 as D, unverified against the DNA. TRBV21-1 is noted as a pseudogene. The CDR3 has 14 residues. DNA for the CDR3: TGTGCCAGCAGTCTTACCAGGACAAGTAATGGCTACACCTTC. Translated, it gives CASSLTRTSNGYTF.

The CDR3 here is CASTSPGGRSYQPQHF. The CDR3 DNA reads TGTGCCAGCACCTCCCCGGGGGGGCGATCGTATCAGCCCCAGCATTTT. V gene TRBV28 combines with J gene TRBJ1-5, with D tentatively TRBD1 (6 bases). V dropped 7 bases and J dropped 5 bases, with 21 bases sitting between them. Germline lookup yields CDR1 MDHEN and CDR2 SYDVKM. This CDR3 contains 16 residues.

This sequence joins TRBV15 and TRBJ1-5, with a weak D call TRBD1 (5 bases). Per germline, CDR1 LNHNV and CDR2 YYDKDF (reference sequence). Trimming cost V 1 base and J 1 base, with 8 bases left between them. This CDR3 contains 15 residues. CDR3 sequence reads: CATSRADNSNQPQHF. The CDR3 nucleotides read TGTGCCACCAGCAGAGCGGACAACAGCAATCAGCCCCAGCATTTT.

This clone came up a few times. The CDR3 reads CASSLTDSLNYGYTF. The CDR3 region has the DNA TGTGCCAGCAGCCTTACCGACAGTCTTAACTATGGCTACACCTTC. The chain uses TRBV9 and TRBJ1-2; a weak D match, TRBD1 (5 bases). The V and J ends lost 4 bases and 1 base respectively, with 14 bases between them. Germline V gene lookup returns CDR1 SGDLS and CDR2 YYNGEE. This CDR3 region has 15 residues.

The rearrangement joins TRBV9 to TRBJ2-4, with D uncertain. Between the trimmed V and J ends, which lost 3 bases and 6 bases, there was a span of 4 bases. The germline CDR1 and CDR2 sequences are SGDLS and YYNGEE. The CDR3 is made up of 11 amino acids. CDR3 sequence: CASSDLNIQYF. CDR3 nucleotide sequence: TGTGCCAGCAGCGACTTAAACATTCAGTACTTC.

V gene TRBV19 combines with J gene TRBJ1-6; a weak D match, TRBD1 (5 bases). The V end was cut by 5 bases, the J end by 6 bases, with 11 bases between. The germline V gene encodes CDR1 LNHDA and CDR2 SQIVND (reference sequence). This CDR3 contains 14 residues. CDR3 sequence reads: CASSPGALNSPLHF. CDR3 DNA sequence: TGTGCCAGTAGTCCTGGGGCGCTTAATTCACCCCTCCACTTT.

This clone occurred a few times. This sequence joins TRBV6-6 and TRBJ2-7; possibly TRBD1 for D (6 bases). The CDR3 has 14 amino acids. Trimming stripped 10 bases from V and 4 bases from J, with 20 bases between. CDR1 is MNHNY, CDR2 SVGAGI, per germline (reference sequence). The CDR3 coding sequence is TGTGCCACTCAGCTGAACAGGGTACCGTACGAGCAGTACTTC. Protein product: CATQLNRVPYEQYF.

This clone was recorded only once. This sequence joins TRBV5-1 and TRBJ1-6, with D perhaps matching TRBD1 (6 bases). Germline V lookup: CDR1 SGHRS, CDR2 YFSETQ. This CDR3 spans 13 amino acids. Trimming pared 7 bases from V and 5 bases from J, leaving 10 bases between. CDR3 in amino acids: CASRDIDNSPLHF. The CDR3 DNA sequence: TGCGCCAGCCGGGACATAGATAATTCACCCCTCCACTTT.

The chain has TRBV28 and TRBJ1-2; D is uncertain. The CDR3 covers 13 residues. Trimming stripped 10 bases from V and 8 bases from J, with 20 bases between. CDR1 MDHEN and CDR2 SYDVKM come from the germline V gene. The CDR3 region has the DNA TGTGCCACCAAACTGGATTCGACCGGGGGCTACACCTTC. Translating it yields CATKLDSTGGYTF.